This T cell receptor (beta chain) emerged from a study of beta chain features in type 1 diabetes. The study reverse transcribed the entire isolated RNA, so it sequenced expressed TCRB transcripts. The repertoire was sequenced with immunoSEQ multiplex PCR; TCRdb's copy has only in-frame clones and lacks some. The sample carries around 260,000 clones, roughly 25% recorded once. Germline V gene data show CDR1 as DFQATT and CDR2 as SNEGSKA (reference sequence). Trimming at V came to 6 bases and at J to 5 bases, leaving 3 bases not matched to a gene. The CDR3 sequence is 11 residues long. This clone appeared a few times. The antigen is unknown. The study's findings and limits: Amplification by PCR could prefer shorter templates, with the same effect in patients and controls. Across all four CD4+ subsets, people with type 1 diabetes showed modestly shorter TCRB CDR3s.

The chain links TRBV20-1 to TRBJ2-5, with 7 nucleotides matching TRBD1. Sequencing was performed on naive CD4+ T cells from blood. The TCR sequence derives from a woman aged 25 to 39 with type 1 diabetes. DNA for the CDR3: TGCAGTGCGAGGGGGCAGGAGACCCAGTACTTC. Encoded protein: CSARGQETQYF.